What follows is one T cell receptor beta chain and its context. The CDR3 is made up of 13 amino acids. Germline loops: CDR1 SGHVS, CDR2 FNYEAQ. V was clipped by 6 bases and J by 1 base, with 9 bases between them. The PCR used 60 Vbeta and 13 Jbeta primers. Assay used: immunoSEQ multiplex PCR; TCRdb lists only in-frame clones, some missing. Here the sample spans under 150,000 clones, roughly 69% being singletons. The data derive from a study of cytomegalovirus exposure and HLA in healthy donors. The clonotype comes from a woman between 40 and 55 years old in good health and CMV-seropositive. What was sequenced was PBMCs. The J gene is TRBJ1-1, the V gene TRBV7-6; D may be TRBD1 (5 bases). CDR3 DNA sequence: TGTGCCAGCAGTTTGCAGGGGAACACTGAAGCTTTCTTT. Protein product: CASSLQGNTEAFF.